This T cell receptor (beta chain) was sequenced for a study of T-cell reconstitution after alpha-beta-depleted transplantation in children. Regarding the study as a whole: Hyperexpanded clones declined; after one year, newly produced T cells mostly supplied diversity. Reportedly, roughly two months post-transplant, alpha-beta T cells arose from several hundred expanded graft clones. TCRbeta diversity was high at day 60 in some patients (a result of surviving recipient T cells and thymic progenitors).

The V segment lost 5 bases and the J segment 0 bases; nucleotides outside the gene matches: 4. Germline assignment: CDR1 PRHDT and CDR2 FYEKMQ (reference sequence). The CDR3 totals 15 residues. The library targeted TCRbeta and was prepared with unique molecular identifiers. TCRdb re-analysed the PCR reads in MiXCR, keeping a single row per CDR3 protein. The sample lists about 250,000 distinct CDR3 sequences, more than 20% occurring once. Comments on this clonotype: Its antigen remains unknown.

The source material was PBMCs, mostly from graft donor cells, sampled 360 days after TCRalphabeta/CD19-depleted stem cell transplant. The rearrangement joins TRBV13 to TRBJ2-1; 7 bases map to TRBD1. This receptor was taken from a female patient aged 2 to 10 who had a stem cell transplant for congenital amegakaryocytic thrombocytopenia, so the T cells may come from the graft donor. Here the CDR3 reads CASSGDSASYNEQFF. As DNA, the CDR3 is TGTGCCAGCAGCGGGGACAGTGCCTCCTACAATGAGCAGTTCTTC.